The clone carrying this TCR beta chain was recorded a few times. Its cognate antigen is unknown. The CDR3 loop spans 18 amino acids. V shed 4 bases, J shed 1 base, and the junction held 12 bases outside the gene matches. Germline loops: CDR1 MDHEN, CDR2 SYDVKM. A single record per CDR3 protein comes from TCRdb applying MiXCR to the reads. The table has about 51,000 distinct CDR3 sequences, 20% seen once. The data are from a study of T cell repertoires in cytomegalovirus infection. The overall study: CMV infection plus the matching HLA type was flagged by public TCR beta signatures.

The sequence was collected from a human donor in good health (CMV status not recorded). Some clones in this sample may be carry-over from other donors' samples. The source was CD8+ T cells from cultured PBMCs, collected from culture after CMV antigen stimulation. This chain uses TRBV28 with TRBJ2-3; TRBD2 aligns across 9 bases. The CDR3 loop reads CASSSSSEREVGTDTQYF. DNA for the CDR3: TGTGCCAGCAGTTCTAGCTCGGAGCGGGAGGTGGGCACAGATACGCAGTATTTT.